Presented here are 28 T cell receptor beta chains from one specimen sequenced in a study of identical twins. Via MiXCR, TCRdb re-called the 5' RACE reads, giving one row per CDR3 protein. The sample records about 200,000 distinct CDR3 sequences, about 7.5% being singletons. This sample was also put to use in a study of yellow fever vaccine responses in identical twins.

Sequencing used memory (CD45RO+) T cells sorted from blood. Receptor source: a woman aged 18-29 years in good health.

This chain connects TRBV5-1 to TRBJ2-5; D remains unclear. CDR3 length equals 14 residues. Per the germline V gene, CDR1 is SGHRS and CDR2 is YFSETQ. The ends were cut back, 0 bases at V and 2 bases at J, with 8 bases in the middle. Here the CDR3 reads CASSLGTKQETQYF. CDR3 DNA sequence: TGCGCCAGCAGCTTGGGCACTAAACAAGAGACCCAGTACTTC.

This clonotype was counted ten times or more. J is TRBJ2-7 and V is TRBV7-9, with TRBD1 matching 8 bases. This CDR3 is built from 14 residues. From germline, CDR1 is SEHNR and CDR2 FQNEAQ (reference sequence). Germline trimming cut 5 bases from V and 2 bases from J; bases unmatched to any gene: 5. As DNA, the CDR3 is TGTGCCAGCAGCGAGGACAGGGTCCCCTACGAGCAGTACTTC. Amino acid sequence: CASSEDRVPYEQYF.

The table lists this clonotype with many counts. The chain carries TRBV6-4 and TRBJ2-1; 11 bases align to TRBD2. The trim removed 3 bases at V and 6 bases at J, leaving 4 bases unmatched. Germline assignment: CDR1 MRHNA and CDR2 SNTAGT. The length of the CDR3 is 15 residues. The CDR3 DNA reads as TGTGCCAGCAGTGAGACTCTAGCGGGGGGCAATGAGCAGTTCTTC. This translates into CASSETLAGGNEQFF.

This clonotype was seen a handful of times. The V and J genes are TRBV6-1 and TRBJ2-1; TRBD1 might be the D (6 bases). Germline V gene sequence: CDR1 MNHNS, CDR2 SASEGT. The CDR3 runs 15 residues. Between the trimmed V and J ends, which lost 6 bases and 9 bases, there was a span of 21 bases. The CDR3 sequence is CASRKRTDGSGEQFF. In DNA, the CDR3 is TGTGCCAGCAGAAAAAGGACAGACGGTAGTGGTGAGCAGTTCTTC.

This clonotype was seen repeatedly, ten times or more. CDR3: CASSLGGTQPQHF. The DNA for the CDR3 is TGTGCCAGCAGTTTGGGGGGTACTCAGCCCCAGCATTTT. V usage is TRBV12-3 or TRBV12-4 and J usage is TRBJ1-5; TRBD1 might be the D (5 bases). The V end lost 3 bases, the J end lost 6 bases, and 9 bases lay between the germline ends. The CDR3 totals 13 residues.

A few counts support this clonotype. The chain couples TRBV2 to TRBJ2-2; weak D call: TRBD2 (5 bases). Looked up from germline, CDR1 is SNHLY and CDR2 is FYNNEI. Trimming took 2 bases from V and 6 from J, leaving 13 bases between them. The CDR3 sequence is 15 residues long. CDR3 amino acids: CASSERGGGSGELFF. The CDR3 coding sequence is TGTGCCAGCAGTGAACGCGGAGGAGGTTCCGGGGAGCTGTTTTTT.

This clonotype was detected only a few times. The chain employs TRBV28 and TRBJ2-3; 8 bases match TRBD2. Germline V gene data show CDR1 as MDHEN and CDR2 as SYDVKM. V gave up 5 bases and J gave up 4 bases; unmatched junction bases: 11. The CDR3 sequence is 16 residues long. The CDR3 region is CASSPLSGGLADTQYF. In DNA, the CDR3 is TGTGCCAGCAGTCCCCTATCGGGAGGGCTCGCAGATACGCAGTATTTT.

The J gene is TRBJ2-1, the V gene TRBV20-1, with D hard to call. The CDR3 is made up of 13 amino acids. CDR1 is DFQATT and CDR2 is SNEGSKA in the germline V gene (reference sequence). Trimming stripped 4 bases from V and 7 bases from J, with 14 bases between. This CDR3 is CSATVKQWNEQFF. The CDR3 DNA is TGCAGTGCTACCGTGAAACAGTGGAATGAGCAGTTCTTC.

This clonotype was seen many times. V is TRBV12-3 or TRBV12-4 and J is TRBJ1-4; no clear D. The CDR3 totals 16 residues. Deletions cut 0 bases from V and 1 base from J, with 9 bases between. The CDR3 coding sequence is TGTGCCAGCAGTTTAGCGGGGATCATAACTAATGAAAAACTGTTTTTT. It translates to CASSLAGIITNEKLFF.

This clonotype was counted between two and nine times. The chain links TRBV7-2 to TRBJ2-5, with D maybe TRBD2 (6 bases). V lost 1 base and J lost 4, with 13 bases in between. CDR1 is SGHTA and CDR2 is FQGNSA in the germline V gene. CDR3 length: 15 residues. DNA for the CDR3: TGTGCCAGCAGCTTAGGAGAGGGGCGGGGAGAGACCCAGTACTTC. It encodes CASSLGEGRGETQYF.

This clonotype was picked up many times. V and J are TRBV5-1 and TRBJ1-1, with D maybe TRBD1 (6 bases). In germline, CDR1 is SGHRS, CDR2 YFSETQ. The CDR3 has 13 residues. With 2 bases removed from V and 8 bases from J, the gap between germline ends came to 13 bases. The CDR3 reads CASSLITGWEAFF. The CDR3 region has the DNA TGCGCCAGCAGCTTAATCACAGGGTGGGAAGCTTTCTTT.

The chain joins TRBV12-3 or TRBV12-4 to TRBJ2-5, with D unresolved. With 6 bases removed from V and 4 bases from J, the gap between germline ends came to 15 bases. CDR3 length: 14 residues. CDR3 sequence: CASSPGVSGETQYF. The CDR3 nucleotides are TGTGCCAGCAGCCCCGGTGTCTCCGGAGAGACCCAGTACTTC.

This clonotype was seen at least ten times. The chain couples TRBV7-2 to TRBJ2-7; TRBD2 matches 11 bases. The CDR3 consists of 17 residues. From germline, CDR1 is SGHTA and CDR2 FQGNSA. The V and J ends lost 4 bases and 0 bases, in that order; junction bases with no gene match: 8. CDR3 region: CASSYGLAGFSSYEQYF. In nucleotides, the CDR3 is TGTGCCAGCAGCTACGGACTAGCGGGTTTTAGCTCCTACGAGCAGTACTTC. The variable domain in full, with the rest retrieved from reference TRBV7-2 and TRBJ2-7, is GAGVSQSPSNKVTEKGKDVELRCDPISGHTALYWYRQSLGQGLEFLIYFQGNSAPDKSGLPSDRFSAERTGGSVSTLTIQRTQQEDSAVYLCASSYGLAGFSSYEQYFGPGTRLTVT.

This clonotype appeared a few times. The V and J genes are TRBV6-1 and TRBJ2-7; D unresolved. With 6 bases removed from V and 0 bases from J, the gap between germline ends came to 12 bases. The CDR3 spans 14 residues. Looked up from germline, CDR1 is MNHNS and CDR2 is SASEGT. The CDR3 spells CASSLPPLSYEQYF. CDR3 in DNA: TGTGCCAGCAGCCTTCCTCCCCTCTCCTACGAGCAGTACTTC.

J is TRBJ2-1 and V is TRBV18, with 7 bases matching TRBD2. CDR1 and CDR2 (germline): KGHSH, LQKENI. The CDR3 runs 18 residues. V was clipped by 4 bases and J by 0 bases; unmatched bases: 12. CDR3 nucleotides: TGTGCCAGCTCACTCAAGGCTAGCGGTTTAAGCTCCTACAATGAGCAGTTCTTC. Translated, it gives CASSLKASGLSSYNEQFF.

In this sample, this clonotype turned up a few times. The V gene is TRBV29-1, the J gene TRBJ2-7; D is uncertain. The germline V and J ends were trimmed by 1 base and 7 bases, with 11 bases remaining between them. Germline CDR1 and CDR2: SQVTM and ANQGSEA. This CDR3 comprises 12 residues. The CDR3 spells CSVEAHSREQYF. The CDR3 bases are TGCAGCGTTGAAGCACACTCTAGAGAGCAGTACTTC.

V usage is TRBV23-1 and J usage is TRBJ2-1; maybe TRBD2 (6 bases). TRBV23-1 is annotated as an ORF whose role is uncertain. V was shortened by 4 bases and J by 0 bases, with 16 bases between the two germline ends. The CDR3 length is 17 residues. In DNA form, the CDR3 reads TGCGCCAGCAGTCCGAACGGGGACTCAAGCTCCTACAATGAGCAGTTCTTC. This translates into CASSPNGDSSSYNEQFF.

This clonotype was observed many times. The V gene is TRBV7-4, the J gene TRBJ2-7; D not certain. CDR3 length equals 9 residues. CDR1 SGHVT and CDR2 SQSDAQ come from the germline V gene. V dropped 11 bases and J dropped 1 base, with 3 bases sitting between them. The CDR3 nucleotides read TGTGCCTTGTCCTACGAGCAGTACTTC. It codes for CALSYEQYF.

This clonotype was observed many times. This rearrangement joins TRBV20-1 to TRBJ2-7; D is possibly TRBD2 (6 bases). CDR3 length: 12 residues. Germline CDR1 reads DFQATT; CDR2 reads SNEGSKA (reference sequence). V was shortened by 6 bases and J by 2 bases, with 11 bases between the two germline ends. The CDR3 region is CSATGATYEQYF. The CDR3 region has the DNA TGCAGTGCCACGGGAGCTACCTACGAGCAGTACTTC.

This clonotype was counted between two and nine times. This chain links TRBV9 with TRBJ2-1, with TRBD2 as a possible D gene (6 bases). Germline V gene lookup returns CDR1 SGDLS and CDR2 YYNGEE. CDR3 size: 15 residues. V was pared by 2 bases and J by 6 bases, with 15 bases between. The CDR3 DNA is TGTGCCAGCAGCGTTTCCGGGACTCCACTCAATGAGCAGTTCTTC. Translated, it gives CASSVSGTPLNEQFF.

This clonotype has only a few counts. The chain uses TRBV18 and TRBJ2-3; 14 bases are a match to TRBD2. Germline trimming cut 6 bases from V and 3 bases from J; bases unmatched to any gene: 5. This CDR3 is built from 16 residues. Per the germline V gene, CDR1 is KGHSH and CDR2 is LQKENI. The CDR3 sequence: CASSGLAGGGTDTQYF. CDR3 coding DNA: TGTGCCAGCTCCGGACTAGCGGGGGGCGGTACAGATACGCAGTATTTT.

This clonotype came up many times. The V call is TRBV5-1, the J call TRBJ2-7; possible D gene TRBD1, 6 bases. Germline V gives CDR1 SGHRS, CDR2 YFSETQ. This CDR3 comprises 13 residues. V lost 6 bases to trimming and J lost 2 bases, with 12 bases between them. The CDR3 sequence: CASTRGGTYEQYF. Written as DNA, the CDR3 is TGCGCCAGCACCCGAGGGGGAACCTACGAGCAGTACTTC.

The genes are TRBV18 and TRBJ1-1; 7 bases line up with TRBD1. V was pared by 3 bases and J by 4 bases, with 8 bases of the junction left unmatched. CDR1 and CDR2 from the germline V gene are KGHSH and LQKENI. The CDR3 totals 15 residues. The CDR3: CASSPRQGLGTEAFF. The CDR3 bases are TGTGCCAGCTCACCCAGACAGGGCTTAGGCACTGAAGCTTTCTTT.

This clonotype was counted ten times or more. The CDR3 loop is CSVPLPKGTDTQYF. CDR3 DNA sequence: TGCAGCGTCCCCTTGCCTAAGGGCACAGATACGCAGTATTTT. The chain links TRBV29-1 to TRBJ2-3, with D uncertain. Trimming left V 6 bases short and J 1 base short, with 14 bases between. Per the germline V gene, CDR1 is SQVTM and CDR2 is ANQGSEA. This CDR3 has 14 amino acids.

This clonotype was seen ten or more times. V gene TRBV6-2 or TRBV6-3 combines with J gene TRBJ2-2; D is uncertain. The length of the CDR3 is 17 residues. From germline, CDR1 is MNHEY and CDR2 SVGEGT. Between the trimmed V and J ends, which lost 2 bases and 4 bases, there was a span of 17 bases. CDR3 nucleotides: TGTGCCAGCAGTTACCTGGGAACCGCATCCCTCACCGGGGAGCTGTTTTTT. Encoded protein: CASSYLGTASLTGELFF.

V and J are TRBV6-1 and TRBJ1-4; no definite D call. CDR3 length: 15 residues. Deletions cut 5 bases from V and 5 bases from J, with 15 bases between. The germline CDR1 and CDR2 sequences are MNHNS and SASEGT. CDR3 in amino acids: CASSTTTDTNEKLFF. CDR3 DNA sequence: TGTGCCAGCAGTACCACCACAGATACCAATGAAAAACTGTTTTTT.

The sample holds a few counts of this clonotype. The chain is built from TRBV6-1 and TRBJ2-7; no clear D gene. Germline assignment: CDR1 MNHNS and CDR2 SASEGT. The V end lost 4 bases, the J end lost 2 bases, and 15 bases lay between the germline ends. CDR3 length: 15 residues. The CDR3 region has the DNA TGTGCCAGCAGTGCTGACCCCTTCGGAGCCTACGAGCAGTACTTC. Its protein product is CASSADPFGAYEQYF.

The sample holds many counts of this clonotype. The chain employs TRBV9 and TRBJ2-3, with TRBD2 identical over 11 bases. The trim removed 0 bases at V and 4 bases at J, leaving 4 bases unmatched. Germline values: CDR1 SGDLS, CDR2 YYNGEE. The CDR3 contains 16 residues. CDR3 loop: CASSVGSSGGADTQYF. The CDR3 DNA reads as TGTGCCAGCAGCGTAGGGAGTAGCGGGGGGGCAGATACGCAGTATTTT.